This T cell receptor (beta chain) is drawn from a study of T cell responses to AZD1222 COVID-19 vaccine. General study findings and limits: No day 14 peak samples; only post-peak repertoires were characterized.

In regard to this clone: As yet, its antigen is unknown.

CDR1 is SNHLY and CDR2 is FYNNEI in the germline V gene. V trimming: 2 bases; J trimming: 5 bases; junction bases outside the gene matches: 9. The CDR3 loop spans 15 amino acids. The protocol was immunoSEQ multiplex PCR, while the TCRdb copy is restricted to in-frame clones and leaves out a portion. This sample has under 150,000 clones, with 90% to 95% found just once. This sequence joins TRBV2 and TRBJ2-7; 7 nucleotides align to TRBD1. Sequences were derived from peripheral blood, sampled on day 0 of MenACWY control vaccination. The TCR was taken from an adult in good health. The CDR3 nucleotides read TGTGCCAGCAGTGAATCGATAGGGGGCATCGACGAGCAGTACTTC. Protein product: CASSESIGGIDEQYF. Supplemented by reference TRBV2 and TRBJ2-7, the full variable domain reads EPEVTQTPSHQVTQMGQEVILRCVPISNHLYFYWYRQILGQKVEFLVSFYNNEISEKSEIFDDQFSVERPDGSNFTLKIRSTKLEDSAMYFCASSESIGGIDEQYFGPGTRLTVT.